This T cell receptor (beta chain) derives from a study of blood T cell repertoires in COVID-19. About the study: The United States, Italy and Spain were the sources of the acute and convalescent COVID-19 samples.

The CDR3 is made up of 14 amino acids. Unmatched junction bases numbered 9, after V lost 9 bases and J lost 4 bases. CDR1 is SNHLY, CDR2 FYNNEI, per germline. This clone was detected a few times. Generated by immunoSEQ multiplex PCR, the TCRdb table keeps only in-frame clones and is missing some. The table lists about 240,000 clones, about four fifths of them singletons, with more than 9.5% in the top ten. This sequence joins TRBV2 and TRBJ1-5; 7 nucleotides line up with TRBD1. The sample was peripheral blood. This receptor was identified in an elderly woman with acute or convalescent COVID-19. This CDR3 is CASNPGGPNQPQHF. The CDR3 region has the DNA TGTGCCAGTAACCCAGGGGGGCCGAATCAGCCCCAGCATTTT.